A selection of T cell receptor beta chains follows, all from one sample in a study of shared clonotypes between healthy human individuals. The assay was immunoSEQ multiplex PCR, and TCRdb's table has in-frame clones only and misses some. Of approximately 2.1 million clones in the sample, approximately 93% were seen once. Sequenced input: naive CD4+ T cells from PBMCs. Source of these receptors: a man aged 18 to 29 in good health. Some clones in this sample may be carry-over from other donors' samples. Both conserved end residues are part of each CDR3. The D gene is left open where the match is weak. Clone size is stated in some rows and not others, as once, few, many or a class when expanded.

>TRBJ1-2|NA|TRBV6-5|NA
CASSYGAGVVGGYTF
TGTGCCAGCAGTTACGGGGCAGGGGTAGTTGGTGGCTACACCTTC
>TRBJ2-7|NA|TRBV6-1|NA
CASSEVTDAYEQYF
TGTGCCAGCAGTGAAGTCACGGATGCCTACGAGCAGTACTTC
>TRBJ2-4|NA|TRBV7-9|NA
CASSLAGAEGNIQYF
TGTGCCAGCAGCTTAGCGGGGGCGGAGGGAAACATTCAGTACTTC
>TRBJ2-7|few|TRBV10-2|NA
CASSEVPEAYEQYF
TGCGCCAGCAGTGAGGTCCCTGAAGCCTACGAGCAGTACTTC
>TRBJ2-4|NA|TRBV10-3|TRBD2
CAISAGLAGSAKNIQYF
TGTGCCATCAGTGCAGGACTAGCGGGAAGCGCCAAAAACATTCAGTACTTC
>TRBJ2-4|once|TRBV28|NA
CASSYPGAKNIQYF
TGTGCCAGCAGTTACCCGGGAGCCAAAAACATTCAGTACTTC
>TRBJ1-1|NA|TRBV5-1|NA
CASSPRGLLNTEAFF
TGCGCCAGCAGCCCCCGGGGACTATTGAACACTGAAGCTTTCTTT
>TRBJ1-1|few|TRBV5-1|TRBD1
CATTTGTNTEAFF
TGCGCCACTACGACAGGGACGAACACTGAAGCTTTCTTT
>TRBJ2-5|NA|TRBV23-1|NA
CASSLTRGGKTQYF
TGCGCCAGCAGTTTAACCAGGGGCGGGAAGACCCAGTACTTC
>TRBJ1-6|once|TRBV9|NA
CASSVSGLANSPLHF
TGTGCCAGCAGCGTATCCGGGTTAGCGAATTCACCCCTCCACTTT
>TRBJ2-3|NA|TRBV29-1|NA
CSVGNALLASTDTQYF
TGCAGCGTTGGCAACGCCCTGCTAGCGTCTACAGATACGCAGTATTTT
>TRBJ2-6|NA|TRBV28|NA
CASSSTGSGANVLTF
TGTGCCAGCAGTTCGACAGGCTCTGGGGCCAACGTCCTGACTTTC
>TRBJ1-5|NA|TRBV18|NA
CASSGSNSNQPQHF
TGTGCCAGCTCCGGCAGCAATAGCAATCAGCCCCAGCATTTT
>TRBJ1-1|NA|TRBV7-8|TRBD1
CASSPGGGTEAFF
TGTGCCAGCAGTCCAGGGGGGGGCACTGAAGCTTTCTTT
>TRBJ2-1|NA|TRBV11-2|TRBD2
CASSTRLAGANYNEQFF
TGTGCCAGCAGCACACGACTAGCGGGAGCTAACTACAATGAGCAGTTCTTC
>TRBJ1-5|NA|TRBV13|NA
CASSPSPTQPQHF
TGTGCCAGCAGCCCGTCCCCTACTCAGCCCCAGCATTTT
>TRBJ2-7|NA|TRBV18|NA
CASSQGNDYEQYF
TGTGCCAGCTCACAGGGCAACGACTACGAGCAGTACTTC
>TRBJ2-3|NA|TRBV7-2|TRBD1
CASRTDRAYTDTQYF
TGTGCCAGCAGGACCGACAGGGCCTACACAGATACGCAGTATTTT
>TRBJ1-2|NA|TRBV27|NA
CASSLNRGAGYTF
TGTGCCAGCAGTTTAAACCGGGGAGCAGGCTACACCTTC
>TRBJ2-5|NA|TRBV9|TRBD2
CASSPSGRADETQYF
TGTGCCAGCAGCCCAAGCGGGAGGGCCGATGAGACCCAGTACTTC
>TRBJ2-2|NA|TRBV18|TRBD2
CASSSPSGRSTGELFF
TGTGCCAGCTCATCCCCTAGCGGGAGGTCCACCGGGGAGCTGTTTTTT
>TRBJ2-7|NA|TRBV5-1|NA
CASSLALVQASSEQYF
TGCGCCAGCAGCTTGGCGCTGGTCCAGGCGTCTAGCGAGCAGTACTTC
>TRBJ2-3|NA|TRBV7-3|NA
CASALRSHSTDTQYF
TGTGCCAGCGCCCTCCGGTCCCATAGCACAGATACGCAGTATTTT